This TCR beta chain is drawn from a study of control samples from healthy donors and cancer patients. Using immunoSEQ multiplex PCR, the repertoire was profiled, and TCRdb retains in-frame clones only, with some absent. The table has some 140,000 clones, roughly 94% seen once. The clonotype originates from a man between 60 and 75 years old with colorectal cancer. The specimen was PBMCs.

The CDR3, as DNA: TGTGCCAGCAGCCAAGGGACAAGGGTGGGGACCCAGTACTTC. The encoded protein is CASSQGTRVGTQYF. The chain has TRBV3-1 (or the pseudogene TRBV3-2) and TRBJ2-5, with D perhaps matching TRBD1 (5 bases). Per the germline V gene, CDR1 is LGHDT and CDR2 is YNNKEL (reference sequence). This CDR3 comprises 14 residues. Trimming removed 1 base from V and 7 bases from J, with 13 bases in between.